These T cell receptor beta chains were read from a single sample in a study of PD-1 blockade in classical Hodgkin lymphoma. Profiling relied on immunoSEQ multiplex PCR, and the TCRdb table lists in-frame clones only, not all of them. The data show around 12,000 clones, with approximately 91% seen just once and roughly 0.9% held by the top ten. Sequencing used CD4+ T cells from blood, obtained before the fourth cycle of nivolumab. Receptor source: a human donor with classical Hodgkin lymphoma. Each CDR3 is given with its conserved first and last residue. The order of the fields is clone size, V gene, J gene, D gene, CDR3 DNA, CDR3 protein. A D gene is named only where the DNA matches it firmly. Clone size appears in some rows only: once, few, many, or a class for an expanded clone.

-	TRBV7-2	TRBJ2-5	TRBD2	TGTGCCAGCAGCTTCTACCGGGGGGGCGGGGAGACCCAGTACTTC	CASSFYRGGGETQYF
-	TRBV29-1	TRBJ1-1	-	TGCAGCGTTTCTGGGGCTGAAGCTTTCTTT	CSVSGAEAFF
once	TRBV19	TRBJ1-6	-	TGTGCCAGTAGAAGAGGGGGGAACACCTATAATTCACCCCTCCACTTT	CASRRGGNTYNSPLHF
-	TRBV18	TRBJ2-7	TRBD1	TGTGCCAGCTCAAAATTAACAGGGGGCCTCTCCTACGAGCAGTACTTC	CASSKLTGGLSYEQYF
-	TRBV18	TRBJ2-7	-	TGTGCCAGCTCACCACCCCGGGCTCCCTACGAGCAGTACTTC	CASSPPRAPYEQYF
-	TRBV25-1	TRBJ2-1	-	TGTGCCAGCAGTGAATTGGCGGGCAGCTCCTACAATGAGCAGTTCTTC	CASSELAGSSYNEQFF
-	TRBV5-1	TRBJ2-3	TRBD2	TGCGCCAGCAGCTCCAACCCGTCGAGCGGGGGAACAGATACGCAGTATTTT	CASSSNPSSGGTDTQYF
-	TRBV5-1	TRBJ2-3	TRBD2	TGCGCCAGCAGCGACGGCCTACTAGCGGGGGGTAGGGATACGCAGTATTTT	CASSDGLLAGGRDTQYF
-	TRBV7-2	TRBJ2-4	-	TGTGCCAGCAGCTTAGCCGGAGCCAAAAACATTCAGTACTTC	CASSLAGAKNIQYF
-	TRBV7-2	TRBJ2-7	TRBD2	TGTGCCAGCAGCTTAATGGGACTAGCGGGGGGGTCCTACGAGCAGTACTTC	CASSLMGLAGGSYEQYF
-	TRBV6-7	TRBJ2-7	-	TGTGCCAGTCTTAGCTCCTACGAGCAGTACTTC	CASLSSYEQYF
-	TRBV18	TRBJ2-7	TRBD1	TGTGCCAGCTCACCAGACAGGGTCCGGGAGCAGTACTTC	CASSPDRVREQYF
-	TRBV6-5	TRBJ2-2	-	TGTGCCAGCAGTTACCGGCCGGGGCGCACCGGGGAGCTGTTTTTT	CASSYRPGRTGELFF
-	TRBV5-1	TRBJ2-1	TRBD2	TGCGCCAGCAGCTTGGTTGGCGGGAGGGCCAATGAGCAGTTCTTC	CASSLVGGRANEQFF